The 15 T cell receptor beta chains in this list originate from one sample, sequenced in a study of cytomegalovirus exposure and HLA in healthy donors. PCR involved 60 Vbeta and 13 Jbeta primers. Clones were sequenced by immunoSEQ multiplex PCR, and TCRdb holds only the in-frame ones, with some missing. The data hold some 57,000 clones, with about 73% observed a single time. Input material: PBMCs. The receptors stem from a woman aged 55-70 years in good health and CMV-seropositive.

The V and J genes are TRBV18 and TRBJ1-3; no clear D. The CDR3 consists of 16 residues. From germline, CDR1 is KGHSH and CDR2 LQKENI. Trimming left V 0 bases short and J 2 bases short, with 11 bases between. The CDR3 reads CASSPPAGHTGNTIYF. CDR3 DNA: TGTGCCAGCTCACCACCCGCGGGCCACACTGGAAACACCATATATTTT. Based on the CDR3 plus reference TRBV18 and TRBJ1-3, the full variable domain is NAGVMQNPRHLVRRRGQEARLRCSPMKGHSHVYWYRQLPEEGLKFMVYLQKENIIDESGMPKERFSAEFPKEGPSILRIQQVVRGDSAAYFCASSPPAGHTGNTIYFGEGSWLTVV.

The chain carries TRBV13 and TRBJ2-2; 10 bases align to TRBD1. CDR1 is PRHDT, CDR2 FYEKMQ, per germline (reference sequence). The CDR3 is 17 amino acids. Trimming cost V 5 bases and J 1 base; bases outside gene matches: 7. CDR3 region: CASSVVRDRGNTGELFF. The CDR3 DNA is TGTGCCAGCAGCGTAGTAAGGGACAGGGGGAACACCGGGGAGCTGTTTTTT.

The chain is built from TRBV6-1 and TRBJ1-2; a weak D match, TRBD1 (5 bases). Germline V lookup: CDR1 MNHNS, CDR2 SASEGT. This CDR3 comprises 15 residues. Trimming shortened V by 1 base and J by 4 bases, and 13 bases separated the two germline ends. The chain's CDR3 is CASSEEMGRVYGYTF. In DNA form, the CDR3 reads TGTGCCAGCAGTGAAGAGATGGGGCGCGTCTATGGCTACACCTTC.

A few counts support this clone. This rearrangement joins TRBV6-5 to TRBJ1-6; 9 bases align to TRBD1. V was clipped by 6 bases and J by 7 bases; unmatched bases: 4. Germline values: CDR1 MNHEY, CDR2 SVGAGI. This CDR3 contains 14 residues. The CDR3 protein is CASRQGAGNSPLHF. DNA for the CDR3: TGTGCCAGCAGACAGGGGGCAGGGAATTCACCCCTCCACTTT.

V usage is TRBV11-3 and J usage is TRBJ2-7, with 10 bases that match TRBD1. The germline CDR1 and CDR2 sequences are SGHNT and YENEEA. The CDR3 has 14 amino acids. With 5 bases clipped from V and 6 bases from J, the junction kept 7 bases outside the gene matches. CDR3 amino acids: CASSPGTGVAEQYF. The CDR3 DNA sequence: TGTGCCAGCAGCCCCGGGACAGGGGTCGCCGAGCAGTACTTC.

The rearrangement links TRBV13 to TRBJ1-6, with a possible D match to TRBD1 (6 bases). CDR1 is PRHDT, CDR2 FYEKMQ, per germline (reference sequence). The CDR3 loop spans 14 amino acids. Trimming shortened V by 1 base and J by 5 bases, and 6 bases separated the two germline ends. The CDR3 here is CASSLDRDNSPLHF. The CDR3 DNA reads TGTGCCAGCAGCTTAGACAGGGATAATTCACCCCTCCACTTT. Together with reference TRBV13 and TRBJ1-6, the CDR3 gives the full variable domain: AAGVIQSPRHLIKEKRETATLKCYPIPRHDTVYWYQQGPGQDPQFLISFYEKMQSDKGSIPDRFSAQQFSDYHSELNMSSLELGDSALYFCASSLDRDNSPLHFGNGTRLTVT.

The CDR3 protein is CASEGSGQHNYGYTF. The CDR3 DNA is TGTGCTAGTGAGGGATCGGGACAGCACAACTATGGCTACACCTTC. J is TRBJ1-2 and V is TRBV12-5; 7 positions match TRBD1. V lost 7 bases to trimming and J lost 2 bases; unmatched junction nucleotides: 10. Germline V gene sequence: CDR1 LGHNT, CDR2 FRNRAP. The CDR3 is made up of 15 amino acids.

The V gene is TRBV19, the J gene TRBJ2-7; 7 nucleotides align to TRBD1. The junction had 22 bases not matched to a gene; V was cut back by 5 bases and J by 6 bases. This CDR3 is built from 18 residues. Germline lookup yields CDR1 LNHDA and CDR2 SQIVND (reference sequence). CDR3 coding DNA: TGTGCCAGTAGTGCCAACAGGGGTGGGGGCCCCTTATCGGGCGAGCAGTACTTC. Translated, it gives CASSANRGGGPLSGEQYF.

The chain uses TRBV2 and TRBJ1-6; tentatively, D is TRBD1 (6 bases). Germline V gene lookup returns CDR1 SNHLY and CDR2 FYNNEI. This CDR3 comprises 15 residues. V lost 2 bases to trimming and J lost 13 bases, with 18 bases between them. The CDR3 DNA reads TGTGCCAGCAGTGAAACGGGTCAGGGGCTCGTCCCCCTCCACTTT. Translating it yields CASSETGQGLVPLHF.

The rearrangement links TRBV4-2 to TRBJ1-1, with D possibly matching TRBD1 (5 bases). V lost 3 bases to trimming and J lost 4 bases, with 18 bases between them. Germline assignment: CDR1 LGHNA and CDR2 YNFKEQ. The CDR3 runs to 16 residues. The CDR3 bases are TGTGCCAGCAGCCAGGAAGCACTGAGGGACTTCACTGAAGCTTTCTTT. It encodes CASSQEALRDFTEAFF.

A word on this clone: This sample also contains other DNA sequences that code for the same CDR3. Here the CDR3 reads CASSSRGSDNEQFF. The CDR3 DNA reads TGTGCCAGCAGTTCCCGGGGGAGCGACAATGAGCAGTTCTTC. The rearrangement uses TRBV6-6 and TRBJ2-1, with D perhaps matching TRBD2 (6 bases). The CDR3 extends over 14 amino acids. Deletions cut 4 bases from V and 5 bases from J, with 12 bases between. Germline CDR1 is MNHNY and CDR2 is SVGAGI (reference sequence).

This chain connects TRBV7-9 to TRBJ1-2; D gene unclear. Per the germline V gene, CDR1 is SEHNR and CDR2 is FQNEAQ (reference sequence). The CDR3 consists of 14 residues. V was cut by 1 base and J by 0 bases, with 6 bases left in between. Written as DNA, the CDR3 is TGTGCCAGCAGCTTAGTTTTATCTAACTATGGCTACACCTTC. It codes for CASSLVLSNYGYTF. Based on the CDR3 plus reference TRBV7-9 and TRBJ1-2, the full variable domain is DTGVSQNPRHKITKRGQNVTFRCDPISEHNRLYWYRQTLGQGPEFLTYFQNEAQLEKSRLLSDRFSAERPKGSFSTLEIQRTEQGDSAMYLCASSLVLSNYGYTFGSGTRLTVV.

V gene TRBV6-1 combines with J gene TRBJ2-2; no clear D. The germline V gene encodes CDR1 MNHNS and CDR2 SASEGT. V dropped 7 bases and J dropped 5 bases, with 14 bases sitting between them. CDR3 length equals 14 residues. This CDR3 is CASKTDPSTGELFF. In DNA form, the CDR3 reads TGTGCCAGCAAAACAGATCCGTCGACCGGGGAGCTGTTTTTT.

The chain links TRBV6-1 to TRBJ1-2, with D possibly TRBD1 on 6 matching bases. This CDR3 is 20 amino acids long. CDR1 is MNHNS and CDR2 is SASEGT in the germline V gene. Trimming left V 1 base short and J 5 bases short, with 29 bases between. The CDR3 region has the DNA TGTGCCAGCAGTGAAGTTATGGGCGGGGGGGCCCCCCTGACGGCTTATGGCTACACCTTC. This encodes CASSEVMGGGAPLTAYGYTF.

The chain recombines TRBV12-5 with TRBJ1-5; D gene uncertain. The V and J ends lost 6 bases and 3 bases respectively, with 9 bases between them. In germline, CDR1 is LGHNT, CDR2 FRNRAP. The CDR3 extends over 13 amino acids. The CDR3 here is CASGTVTNQPQHF. In DNA form, the CDR3 reads TGTGCTAGTGGAACGGTAACCAATCAGCCCCAGCATTTT. Filled out from reference TRBV12-5 and TRBJ1-5, the complete variable domain reads DARVTQTPRHKVTEMGQEVTMRCQPILGHNTVFWYRQTMMQGLELLAYFRNRAPLDDSGMPKDRFSAEMPDATLATLKIQPSEPRDSAVYFCASGTVTNQPQHFGDGTRLSIL.